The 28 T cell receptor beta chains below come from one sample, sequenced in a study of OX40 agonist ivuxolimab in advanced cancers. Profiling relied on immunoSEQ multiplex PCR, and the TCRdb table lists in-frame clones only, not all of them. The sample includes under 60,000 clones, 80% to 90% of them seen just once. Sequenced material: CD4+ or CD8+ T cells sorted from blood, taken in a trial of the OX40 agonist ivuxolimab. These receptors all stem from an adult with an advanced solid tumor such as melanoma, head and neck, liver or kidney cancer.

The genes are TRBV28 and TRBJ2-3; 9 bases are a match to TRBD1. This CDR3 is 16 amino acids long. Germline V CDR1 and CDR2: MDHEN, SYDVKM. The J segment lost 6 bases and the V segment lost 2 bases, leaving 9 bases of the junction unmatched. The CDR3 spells CASSLTGTGSSDTQYF. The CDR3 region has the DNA TGTGCCAGCAGTTTAACCGGGACAGGGTCATCGGATACGCAGTATTTT.

The CDR3 nucleotides are TGTGCTAGTGGTAGACCCCGGGACAGGGCAAGTGAGCAGTACTTC. The encoded protein is CASGRPRDRASEQYF. The V and J genes are TRBV12-5 and TRBJ2-7, with 9 positions matching TRBD1. The J segment lost 7 bases and the V segment lost 5 bases, leaving 12 bases of the junction unmatched. The CDR3 spans 15 residues. Germline CDR1 reads LGHNT; CDR2 reads FRNRAP.

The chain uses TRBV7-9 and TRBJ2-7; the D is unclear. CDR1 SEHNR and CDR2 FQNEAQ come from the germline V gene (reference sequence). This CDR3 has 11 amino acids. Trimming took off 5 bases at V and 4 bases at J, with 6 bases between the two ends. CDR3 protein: CASSLEYEQYF. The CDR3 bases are TGTGCCAGCAGCCTCGAGTACGAGCAGTACTTC.

The CDR3: CASRTGGRGSNQPQHF. The DNA for the CDR3 is TGTGCCAGCAGAACAGGGGGGAGAGGGAGCAATCAGCCCCAGCATTTT. This chain links TRBV27 with TRBJ1-5, with TRBD1 matching over 8 bases. Trimming removed 6 bases from V and 1 base from J; junction bases left unmatched: 8. Germline CDR1 MNHEY, CDR2 SMNVEV (reference sequence). The length of the CDR3 is 16 residues.

Here the CDR3 reads CASSLGLAGTTGELFF. Written as DNA, the CDR3 is TGTGCCAGCAGCTTGGGACTAGCGGGTACCACCGGGGAGCTGTTTTTT. V and J are TRBV11-3 and TRBJ2-2; TRBD2 matches at 12 bases. V lost 3 bases, J lost 4 bases, and 3 bases stayed unmatched. Germline loops: CDR1 SGHNT, CDR2 YENEEA. This CDR3 comprises 16 residues.

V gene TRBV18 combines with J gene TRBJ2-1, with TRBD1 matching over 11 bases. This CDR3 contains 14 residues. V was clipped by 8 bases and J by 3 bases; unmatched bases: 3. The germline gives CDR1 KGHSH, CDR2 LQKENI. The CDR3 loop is CASAGTGGYNEQFF. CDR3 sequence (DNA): TGTGCCAGCGCAGGGACAGGGGGCTACAATGAGCAGTTCTTC.

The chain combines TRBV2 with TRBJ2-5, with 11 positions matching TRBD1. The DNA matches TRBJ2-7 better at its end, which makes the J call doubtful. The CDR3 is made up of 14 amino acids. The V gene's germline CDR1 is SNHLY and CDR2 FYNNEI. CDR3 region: CASRGDRGSNEQYF. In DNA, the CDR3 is TGTGCCAGCAGGGGGGACAGGGGGTCCAACGAGCAGTACTTC.

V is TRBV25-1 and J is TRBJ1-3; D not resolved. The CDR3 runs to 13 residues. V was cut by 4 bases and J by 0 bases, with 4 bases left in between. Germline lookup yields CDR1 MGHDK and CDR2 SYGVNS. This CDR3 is CASSAHSGNTIYF. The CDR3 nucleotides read TGTGCCAGCAGTGCCCACTCTGGAAACACCATATATTTT.

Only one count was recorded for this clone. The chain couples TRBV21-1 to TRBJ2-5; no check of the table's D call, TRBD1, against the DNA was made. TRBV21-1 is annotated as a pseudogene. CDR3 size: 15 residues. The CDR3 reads CASSTGQGARETQYF. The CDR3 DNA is TGTGCCAGCAGCACAGGACAGGGGGCGCGGGAGACCCAGTACTTC.

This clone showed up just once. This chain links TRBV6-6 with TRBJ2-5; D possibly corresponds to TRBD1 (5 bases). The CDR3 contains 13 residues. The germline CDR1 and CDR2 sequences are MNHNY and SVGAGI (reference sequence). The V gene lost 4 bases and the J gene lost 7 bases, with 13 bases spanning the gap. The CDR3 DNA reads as TGTGCCAGCAGTTTAGTAGGGGTAGGGACCCAGTACTTC. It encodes CASSLVGVGTQYF.

The CDR3 sequence is CASRVEGGGNQPQHF. The CDR3 nucleotides are TGTGCCAGCAGGGTTGAAGGGGGAGGCAATCAGCCCCAGCATTTT. The chain recombines TRBV2 with TRBJ1-5, with D possibly being TRBD1 (6 bases). This CDR3 has 15 amino acids. The V end was cut by 6 bases, the J end by 2 bases, with 14 bases between. CDR1 and CDR2 from the germline V gene are SNHLY and FYNNEI.

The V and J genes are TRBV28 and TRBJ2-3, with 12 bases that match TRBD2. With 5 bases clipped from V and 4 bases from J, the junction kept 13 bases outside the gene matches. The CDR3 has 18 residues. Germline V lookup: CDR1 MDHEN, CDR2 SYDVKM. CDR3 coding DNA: TGTGCCAGCAGTCTAGCGGGAGGGCCACAAAGATCTCCAGATACGCAGTATTTT. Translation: CASSLAGGPQRSPDTQYF.

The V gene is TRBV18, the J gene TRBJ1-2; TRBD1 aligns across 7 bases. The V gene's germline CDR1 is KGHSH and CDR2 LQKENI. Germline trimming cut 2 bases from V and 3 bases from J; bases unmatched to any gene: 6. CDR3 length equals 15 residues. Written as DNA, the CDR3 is TGTGCCAGCTCACCATTAGGGGGCGACGACTATGGCTACACCTTC. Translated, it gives CASSPLGGDDYGYTF.

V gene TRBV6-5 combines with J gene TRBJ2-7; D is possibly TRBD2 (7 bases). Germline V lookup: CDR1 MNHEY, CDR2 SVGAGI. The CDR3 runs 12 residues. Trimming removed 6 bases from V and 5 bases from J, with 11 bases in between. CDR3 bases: TGTGCCAGCAGCGGGGGGCGCGACGAGCAGTACTTC. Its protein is CASSGGRDEQYF.

CDR3 region: CASAGGGRREGYTF. The CDR3 DNA reads as TGTGCCAGCGCAGGAGGGGGCAGGAGGGAAGGCTACACCTTC. This rearrangement joins TRBV5-4 to TRBJ1-2, with TRBD1 matching over 7 bases. This CDR3 is 14 amino acids long. After removal of 7 bases from V and 8 bases from J, the junction contained 14 bases not matched to a gene. Per the germline V gene, CDR1 is SGHNT and CDR2 is YYREEE (reference sequence).

CDR3 in amino acids: CASSVRTSGKETQYF. The CDR3 DNA reads TGTGCCAGCAGTGTAAGGACTAGCGGAAAAGAGACCCAGTACTTC. This chain connects TRBV2 to TRBJ2-5; 10 nucleotides agree with TRBD2. Germline CDR1 is SNHLY and CDR2 is FYNNEI. With V trimmed by 4 bases and J by 3 bases, 5 bases remained unmatched. The CDR3 is 15 residues long.

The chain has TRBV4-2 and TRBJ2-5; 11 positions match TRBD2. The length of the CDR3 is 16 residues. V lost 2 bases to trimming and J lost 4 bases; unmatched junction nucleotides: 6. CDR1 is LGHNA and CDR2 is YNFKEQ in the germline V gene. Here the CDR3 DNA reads TGTGCCAGCAGCCAACAGGAGCTAGCGGGAGGAGAGACCCAGTACTTC. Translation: CASSQQELAGGETQYF.

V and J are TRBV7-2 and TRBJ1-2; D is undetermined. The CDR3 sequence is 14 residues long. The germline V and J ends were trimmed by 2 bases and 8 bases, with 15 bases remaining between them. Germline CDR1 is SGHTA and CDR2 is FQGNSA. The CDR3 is CASSLIDTLGGYTF. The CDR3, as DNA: TGTGCCAGCAGCTTAATCGACACCCTTGGGGGCTACACCTTC.

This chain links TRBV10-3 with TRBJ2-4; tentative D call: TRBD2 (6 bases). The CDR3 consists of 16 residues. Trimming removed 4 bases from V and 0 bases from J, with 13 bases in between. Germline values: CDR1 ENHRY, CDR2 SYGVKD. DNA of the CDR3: TGTGCCATCAGTGTAGGCGGGACGGGAGCCAAAAACATTCAGTACTTC. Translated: CAISVGGTGAKNIQYF.

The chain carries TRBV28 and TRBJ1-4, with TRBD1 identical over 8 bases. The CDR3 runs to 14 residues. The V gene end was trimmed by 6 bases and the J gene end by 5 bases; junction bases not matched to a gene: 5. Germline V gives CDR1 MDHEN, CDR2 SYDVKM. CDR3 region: CASSGQGMNEKLFF. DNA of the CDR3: TGTGCCAGCAGCGGACAGGGTATGAATGAAAAACTGTTTTTT. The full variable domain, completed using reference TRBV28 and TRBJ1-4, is DVKVTQSSRYLVKRTGEKVFLECVQDMDHENMFWYRQDPGLGLRLIYFSYDVKMKEKGDIPEGYSVSREKKERFSLILESASTNQTSMYLCASSGQGMNEKLFFGSGTQLSVL.

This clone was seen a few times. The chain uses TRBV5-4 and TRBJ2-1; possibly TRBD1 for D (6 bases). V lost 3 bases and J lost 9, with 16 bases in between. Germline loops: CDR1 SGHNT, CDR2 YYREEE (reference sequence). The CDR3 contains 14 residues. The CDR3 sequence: CASSSQGVLGEQFF. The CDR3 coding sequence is TGTGCCAGCAGCTCACAGGGCGTCCTGGGTGAGCAGTTCTTC.

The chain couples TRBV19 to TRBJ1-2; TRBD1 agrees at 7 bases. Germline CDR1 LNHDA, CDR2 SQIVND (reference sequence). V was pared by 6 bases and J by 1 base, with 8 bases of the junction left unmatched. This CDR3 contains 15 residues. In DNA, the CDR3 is TGTGCCAGTAGACCTAGACAGGGCCTTAACTATGGCTACACCTTC. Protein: CASRPRQGLNYGYTF.

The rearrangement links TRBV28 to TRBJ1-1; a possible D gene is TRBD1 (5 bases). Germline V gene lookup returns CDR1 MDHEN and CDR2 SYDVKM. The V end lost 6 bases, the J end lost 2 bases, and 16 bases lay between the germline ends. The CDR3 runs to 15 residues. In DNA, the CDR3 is TGTGCCAGCAGCAAACCACGACAGCTTAACACTGAAGCTTTCTTT. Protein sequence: CASSKPRQLNTEAFF.

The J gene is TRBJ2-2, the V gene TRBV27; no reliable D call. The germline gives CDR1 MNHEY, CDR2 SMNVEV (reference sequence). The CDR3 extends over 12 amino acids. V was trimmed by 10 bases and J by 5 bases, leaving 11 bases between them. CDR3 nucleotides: TGTGCCACGCAGACCATGACCGGGGAGCTGTTTTTT. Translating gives CATQTMTGELFF.

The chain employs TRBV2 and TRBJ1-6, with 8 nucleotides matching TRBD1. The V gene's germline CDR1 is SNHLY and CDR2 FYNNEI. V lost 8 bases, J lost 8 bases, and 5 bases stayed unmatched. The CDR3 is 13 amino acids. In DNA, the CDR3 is TGTGCCAGCCAGGACAGGGCTTATTCACCCCTCCACTTT. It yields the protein CASQDRAYSPLHF.

CDR3 nucleotide sequence: TGCGCCAGCAGCTTGGCGCCGGCGGCGGGAGGGTACAATGAGCAGTTCTTC. This encodes CASSLAPAAGGYNEQFF. The genes are TRBV5-1 and TRBJ2-1; 9 bases line up with TRBD2. This CDR3 comprises 17 residues. Germline-derived CDR1 and CDR2 are SGHRS and YFSETQ. V trimming: 0 bases; J trimming: 4 bases; junction bases outside the gene matches: 8.

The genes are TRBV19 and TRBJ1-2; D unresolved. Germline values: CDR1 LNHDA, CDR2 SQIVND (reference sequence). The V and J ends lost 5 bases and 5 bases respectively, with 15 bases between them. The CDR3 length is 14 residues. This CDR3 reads CASSADFTEYGYTF. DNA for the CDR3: TGTGCCAGTAGTGCAGATTTCACAGAATATGGCTACACCTTC.

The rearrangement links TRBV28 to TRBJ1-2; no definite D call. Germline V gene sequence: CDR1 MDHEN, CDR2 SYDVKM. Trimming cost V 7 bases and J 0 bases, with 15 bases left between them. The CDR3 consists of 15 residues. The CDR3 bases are TGTGCCAGCAAGGGTGCAGGAGAAGCTAACTATGGCTACACCTTC. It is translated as CASKGAGEANYGYTF.